This T cell receptor beta chain was found in a study of vaccination and CD4 T cells after COVID-19. As for the study in general: Two Hispanic individuals were among six male and four female convalescent patients. Broader study findings: A median 86.3% of convalescent patients' SARS-CoV-2-reactive clones emerged only after vaccination.

This CDR3 region has 14 residues. V was cut by 1 base and J by 4 bases, with 10 bases left in between. Looked up from germline, CDR1 is LGHNA and CDR2 is YNFKEQ. Treatment of the sample: roughly ten-day PBMC culture with coronavirus spike peptide pools or control peptides (ViraFEST assay). Culture proceeded for approximately nine days, and CD4+ T cells were then isolated by negative selection. To note about this clonotype: The antigen remains unidentified.

Cultured CD4+ T cell DNA underwent sequencing with the Oncomine TCR Beta short-read assay. After culture, CD4+ T cells served as the source for genomic DNA extraction. TCRdb recomputed calls from the PCR reads with MiXCR, one row per CDR3 protein. Of around 12,000 distinct CDR3 sequences listed, roughly 50% are singletons. The sequenced sample consisted of CD4+ T cells from blood, cultured in vitro. The sequence derives from a human donor who had recovered from COVID-19. The V and J genes are TRBV4-2 and TRBJ1-2, with D possibly being TRBD1 (6 bases). CDR3 nucleotide sequence: TGTGCCAGCAGCCAAGGGGCGGACAGCTATGGCTACACCTTC. This encodes CASSQGADSYGYTF.